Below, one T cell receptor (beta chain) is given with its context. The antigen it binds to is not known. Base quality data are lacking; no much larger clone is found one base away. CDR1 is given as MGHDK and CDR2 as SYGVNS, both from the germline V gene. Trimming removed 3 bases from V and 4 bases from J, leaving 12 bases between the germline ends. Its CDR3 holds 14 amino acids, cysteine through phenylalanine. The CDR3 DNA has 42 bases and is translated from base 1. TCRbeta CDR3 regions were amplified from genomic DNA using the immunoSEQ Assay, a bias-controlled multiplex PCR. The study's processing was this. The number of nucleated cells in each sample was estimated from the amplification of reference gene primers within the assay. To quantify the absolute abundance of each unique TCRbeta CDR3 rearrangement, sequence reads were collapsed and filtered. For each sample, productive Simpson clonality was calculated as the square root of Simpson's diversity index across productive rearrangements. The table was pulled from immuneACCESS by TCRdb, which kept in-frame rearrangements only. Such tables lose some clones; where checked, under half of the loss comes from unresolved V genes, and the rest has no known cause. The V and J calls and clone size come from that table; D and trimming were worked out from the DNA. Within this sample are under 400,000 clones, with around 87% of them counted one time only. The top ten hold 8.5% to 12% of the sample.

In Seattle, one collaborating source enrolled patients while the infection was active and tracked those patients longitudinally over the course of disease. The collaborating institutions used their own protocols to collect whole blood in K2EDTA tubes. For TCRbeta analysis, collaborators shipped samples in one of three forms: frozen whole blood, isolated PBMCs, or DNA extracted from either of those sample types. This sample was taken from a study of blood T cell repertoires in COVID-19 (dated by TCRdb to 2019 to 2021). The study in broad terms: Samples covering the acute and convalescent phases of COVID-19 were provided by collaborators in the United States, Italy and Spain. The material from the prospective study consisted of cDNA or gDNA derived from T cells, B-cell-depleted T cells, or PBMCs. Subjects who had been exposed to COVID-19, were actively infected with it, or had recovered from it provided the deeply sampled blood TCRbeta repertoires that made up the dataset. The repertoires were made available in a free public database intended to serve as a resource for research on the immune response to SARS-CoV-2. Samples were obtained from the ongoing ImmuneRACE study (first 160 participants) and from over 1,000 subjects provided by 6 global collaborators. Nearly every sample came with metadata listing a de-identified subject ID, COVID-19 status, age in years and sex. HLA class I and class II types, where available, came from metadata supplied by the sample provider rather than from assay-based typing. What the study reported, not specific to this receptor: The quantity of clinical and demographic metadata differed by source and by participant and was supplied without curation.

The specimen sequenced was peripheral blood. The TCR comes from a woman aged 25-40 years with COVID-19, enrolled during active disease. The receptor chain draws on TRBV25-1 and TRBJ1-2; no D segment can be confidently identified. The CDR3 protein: CASSEIDIRYGYTF. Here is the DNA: TGTGCCAGCAGTGAGATTGACATACGCTATGGCTACACCTTC.